This T cell receptor beta chain was documented in a study of blood T cells in healthy people across ages (dated by TCRdb to the mid-2010s). About the full investigation: In model experiments, template switching captured roughly one uniquely barcoded TCR beta cDNA molecule for every two T cells. To track age-related changes in TCR beta repertoire diversity, the study relied on deep sequencing normalized with unique cDNA molecular identifiers. Donors were grouped into four age groups: young (average about 15 years), middle-aged (roughly 40), aged (approximately 58) and long-lived (around 82). Donors of different ages were randomly distributed across sequencing lanes to avoid experimental bias. The study analyzed two additional independent replicas of 1 million unique cDNA reads from the same blood draw for two donors, one aged 18 to 30 and one aged 80 or older.

The V and J ends are trimmed by 2 bases and 1 base, leaving 15 bases between them. From its cysteine to its phenylalanine, the CDR3 spans 16 amino acids. The DNA shown is the 48-base CDR3, in frame from base 1. In the germline V gene, CDR1 corresponds to SGDLS and CDR2 to YYNGEE. Systemically healthy Caucasian individuals from Russia, some 36 in total and aged about 6 to 95 years, were included as donors. About 10 milliliters of peripheral blood were collected from each donor into EDTA-treated Vacutainer tubes. Ficoll-Paque density-gradient centrifugation was used to isolate PBMCs, with at least 6 million obtained per sample. Total RNA was extracted from PBMCs with Trizol reagent, with at least 5 micrograms obtained per sample. For every donor, flow cytometry on a PBMC aliquot measured the percentage of naive CD45RAhigh/CD27high T cells. As concerns this clonotype: Its antigen is unknown. Base-call qualities are not available, and no considerably larger clone is one nucleotide away.

Study-level results and caveats: Total diversity estimates from one million sequenced T cells were considered lower bounds and underestimates. Because profiling used bulk unsorted PBMCs, naive and antigen-experienced compartments could not be compared conclusively. Because donor CMV infection status was unknown, age-related changes in expanded clonotypes were potentially confounded. A strong correlation was found between observed TCR beta diversity and the percentage of naive T cells measured by flow cytometry. The long-lived group showed more naive CD4+ T cells, fewer expanded clones and increased TCR diversity than the aged group, suggesting age selection. As age increased, observed TCR beta diversity per million T cells dropped in a roughly linear way, and a significant reduction was already evident by age 40.

Library prep was done by 5' RACE. Reads for this sample came from an Illumina HiSeq 2500. The second PCR ran for about 6 to 12 cycles and used a J-beta primer mix along with a sample-barcoded 5' primer. Each TCR beta cDNA molecule received a unique molecular identifier from a template-switch 5' adaptor carrying 12 random nucleotides. Each sample yielded at least 2.5 million CDR3-containing paired-end reads. All of the RNA was converted into first-strand cDNA using the Mint cDNA synthesis kit, with a TRBC-specific oligonucleotide serving as the primer. Following uracil-DNA glycosylase treatment, a first 18-cycle PCR with universal primers M1SS and BC2_uni_R was performed on all cDNA. The published analysis was carried out like this. For normalization, 1 million high-quality reads were randomly selected from each sample, with every read carrying a distinct molecular identifier. Instead of being binned into consensus sequences, reads with shared molecular identifiers were discarded. CDR3 identification, clonotype clustering and error correction used MiTCR with a Q25 quality threshold and the strictest error-elimination algorithm. A nonparametric unseen species model with Euler transformation was used to estimate lower-bound total TCR beta diversity. The raw public reads went through TCRdb reprocessing: fastp at Q25, MiXCR clone calling, in-frame beta chains kept. Entries are consolidated by CDR3 protein sequence, retaining the most common genes and DNA. The V and J calls, along with clone size, are taken from TCRdb and not from the paper's own processing. This sample gives hundreds of thousands of distinct CDR3 sequences in total; more than 50% of them show up just once. The top ten constitute more than 25% of the sample.

The TCR was taken from a man aged 35-49 years in good health. The chain employs TRBV9 and TRBJ2-5; TRBD1 might be the D gene, on 6 matching bases. The sample was blood. The nucleotides are TGTGCCAGCAGCGTGGGGACAACGCTGTCCCAAGAGACCCAGTACTTC. Translated, it reads CASSVGTTLSQETQYF.